This is a list of T cell receptor beta chains from one sample in a study of regulatory T cells in long-lasting Graves disease. MiXCR was run by TCRdb on the multiplex PCR reads, yielding one entry per CDR3 protein. This table holds under 450,000 distinct CDR3 sequences, around 15% found once. This sample was also put to use in a study of T cells in Graves' hyperthyroidism and ophthalmopathy.

The source was peripheral blood mononuclear cells (PBMCs), collected at new diagnosis, from a patient treated with antithyroid drugs. The receptor set was obtained from a woman aged 18-29 years with Graves disease. CDR3s include the opening cysteine and the closing phenylalanine or tryptophan. The D gene is left open where the match is weak. The size field is filled for only some rows; it gives once, few, many or a size class.

J: TRBJ2-1
size: many
D: -
V: TRBV11-2
CDR3: CASSIRTSYNEQFF
DNA: TGTGCCAGCAGCATCCGAACCTCCTACAATGAGCAGTTCTTC

J: TRBJ1-1
size: many
D: -
V: TRBV12-3/TRBV12-4
CDR3: CASSLTSLGATEAFF
DNA: TGTGCCAGCAGTTTAACCTCGCTGGGGGCGACTGAAGCTTTCTTT

J: TRBJ2-3
size: few
D: -
V: TRBV19
CDR3: CASSAPTGPTVDTQYF
DNA: TGTGCCAGTAGTGCCCCGACAGGCCCGACGGTGGATACGCAGTATTTT

J: TRBJ2-5
size: -
D: -
V: TRBV7-9
CDR3: CASNRPRETQYF
DNA: TGTGCCAGCAACCGGCCTCGGGAGACCCAGTACTTC

J: TRBJ2-5
size: many
D: -
V: TRBV20-1
CDR3: CSARLTSAETQYF
DNA: TGCAGTGCTAGATTAACTAGTGCAGAGACCCAGTACTTC

J: TRBJ2-7
size: few
D: -
V: TRBV6-1
CDR3: CASSPSWGEQYF
DNA: TGTGCCAGCAGTCCGTCTTGGGGCGAGCAGTACTTC

J: TRBJ2-2
size: many
D: -
V: TRBV24-1
CDR3: CATSEGVTGELFF
DNA: TGTGCCACCAGTGAGGGAGTTACCGGGGAGCTGTTTTTT

J: TRBJ2-7
size: -
D: TRBD1
V: TRBV6-1
CDR3: CASSEFRMGQIKGTPYF
DNA: TGTGCCAGCAGTGAATTTAGGATGGGACAGATTAAGGGAACACCGTACTTC

J: TRBJ1-1
size: few
D: TRBD1
V: TRBV9
CDR3: CASSANRDRNTEAFF
DNA: TGTGCCAGCAGCGCAAACCGGGACAGGAACACTGAAGCTTTCTTT

J: TRBJ1-5
size: many
D: TRBD1
V: TRBV5-1
CDR3: CASSSEQGGQPQHF
DNA: TGCGCCAGCAGCTCGGAACAGGGGGGTCAGCCCCAGCATTTT

J: TRBJ1-2
size: -
D: -
V: TRBV5-5
CDR3: CASSFGASANYGYIF
DNA: TGTGCCAGCAGCTTTGGGGCCTCGGCTAACTATGGCTACATCTTC

J: TRBJ1-2
size: -
D: -
V: TRBV4-1
CDR3: CASSHALNRGRQNRVGYTF
DNA: TGCGCCAGCAGCCATGCCCTAAATAGGGGCAGGCAAAACAGAGTGGGCTACACCTTC

J: TRBJ2-3
size: -
D: TRBD2
V: TRBV7-2
CDR3: CASSSEALAGGRTQYF
DNA: TGTGCCAGCAGCTCCGAGGCACTAGCGGGAGGGCGCACGCAGTATTTT

J: TRBJ1-2
size: -
D: -
V: TRBV10-3
CDR3: CAISDTTSYGYTF
DNA: TGTGCCATCAGTGATACTACTTCCTATGGCTACACCTTC

J: TRBJ2-1
size: few
D: -
V: TRBV28
CDR3: CASSLMPGRTLHYNEQFF
DNA: TGTGCCAGCAGTTTAATGCCCGGGCGCACGCTTCACTACAATGAGCAGTTCTTC

J: TRBJ1-2
size: once
D: -
V: TRBV11-1
CDR3: CASSGRGYDGYTF
DNA: TGTGCCAGCAGCGGGCGGGGGTATGATGGCTACACCTTC

J: TRBJ2-1
size: many
D: TRBD2
V: TRBV5-8
CDR3: CASSLAGLSYNEQFF
DNA: TGTGCCAGCAGCCTAGCGGGACTTTCCTACAATGAGCAGTTCTTC

J: TRBJ1-1
size: many
D: -
V: TRBV27
CDR3: CVSSVARGSTEAFF
DNA: TGTGTCAGCAGTGTTGCCAGGGGTAGCACTGAAGCTTTCTTT

J: TRBJ2-1
size: -
D: TRBD2
V: TRBV6-2/TRBV6-3
CDR3: CASNPKRTSGEQFF
DNA: TGTGCCAGCAATCCGAAACGTACTAGCGGCGAGCAGTTCTTC

J: TRBJ2-1
size: -
D: TRBD2
V: TRBV19
CDR3: CASRAGLAGEAVYNEQFF
DNA: TGTGCCAGTAGAGCCGGACTAGCGGGAGAGGCGGTATACAATGAGCAGTTCTTC

J: TRBJ1-2
size: -
D: -
V: TRBV7-8
CDR3: CASSLGRTDYGYTF
DNA: TGTGCCAGCAGCTTGGGAAGGACAGACTATGGCTACACCTTC

J: TRBJ2-3
size: many
D: TRBD1
V: TRBV29-1
CDR3: CSVEDAGILGQQPSTDTQYF
DNA: TGCAGCGTTGAAGACGCAGGCATCCTGGGACAGCAACCTAGCACAGATACGCAGTATTTT

J: TRBJ2-6
size: -
D: -
V: TRBV6-5
CDR3: CASSYFKSGANVLTF
DNA: TGTGCCAGCAGTTATTTCAAATCTGGGGCCAACGTCCTGACTTTC

J: TRBJ1-4
size: -
D: -
V: TRBV7-7
CDR3: CASSPEAGEKLFF
DNA: TGTGCTAGCAGCCCGGAAGCAGGTGAAAAACTGTTTTTT

J: TRBJ2-7
size: few
D: -
V: TRBV19
CDR3: CASRDTGYSYEQYF
DNA: TGTGCCAGTAGGGATACAGGGTACTCCTACGAGCAGTACTTC

J: TRBJ1-4
size: -
D: -
V: TRBV3-1
CDR3: CASSPSRGGGEKLFF
DNA: TGTGCCAGCAGCCCCTCAAGGGGGGGGGGTGAAAAACTGTTTTTT

J: TRBJ2-7
size: many
D: -
V: TRBV28
CDR3: CASSYKSGQYF
DNA: TGTGCCAGCAGTTACAAGTCCGGGCAGTACTTC

J: TRBJ2-2
size: many
D: TRBD2
V: TRBV2
CDR3: CASSDREGSRELFF
DNA: TGTGCCAGCAGTGACCGGGAGGGGAGCCGGGAGCTGTTTTTT

J: TRBJ2-1
size: -
D: -
V: TRBV12-3/TRBV12-4
CDR3: CASSFSGSWDEQFF
DNA: TGTGCCAGCAGTTTTTCCGGCAGTTGGGATGAGCAGTTCTTC

J: TRBJ1-1
size: -
D: -
V: TRBV19
CDR3: CASSIVGRAREAFF
DNA: TGTGCCAGTAGTATAGTGGGCAGGGCGCGTGAAGCTTTCTTT

J: TRBJ1-2
size: many
D: TRBD1
V: TRBV2
CDR3: CASREQGSGYTF
DNA: TGTGCCAGCAGAGAACAGGGGTCTGGCTACACCTTC

J: TRBJ2-3
size: few
D: TRBD2
V: TRBV6-2/TRBV6-3
CDR3: CASSLSGRGDTQYF
DNA: TGTGCCAGCAGTTTGAGCGGGAGGGGAGATACGCAGTATTTT

J: TRBJ2-5
size: many
D: TRBD2
V: TRBV29-1
CDR3: CSVEDGLAGVTQYF
DNA: TGCAGCGTTGAAGATGGCCTAGCGGGGGTGACCCAGTACTTC

J: TRBJ2-1
size: -
D: -
V: TRBV28
CDR3: CASSLNRAVKYNEQFF
DNA: TGTGCCAGCAGTTTGAACCGGGCGGTGAAATACAATGAGCAGTTCTTC

J: TRBJ1-2
size: many
D: -
V: TRBV12-3/TRBV12-4
CDR3: CASSFAGRNYGYTF
DNA: TGTGCCAGCAGTTTCGCGGGACGGAACTATGGCTACACCTTC